These 21 T cell receptor beta chains share one sample of origin, sequenced in a study of cytomegalovirus exposure and HLA in healthy donors (dated by TCRdb to 2017 to 2019). Libraries were made using the immunoSEQ multiplex PCR assay. For the multiplex PCR, a mixture combining 60 forward primers for TCR Vbeta segments and 13 reverse primers for TCR Jbeta segments was used. The immuneACCESS repertoire file appears here via TCRdb, limited to in-frame rearrangements. These files lack a portion of the clones; in checked studies, under half of the deficit traces to unresolved V genes, and the cause of the others is not known. This sample is represented by 100,000 to 150,000 clones; 74% of them were singletons. The ten largest clones add up to approximately 6.4% of the sample. What was sequenced was PBMCs. These receptor sequences come from a woman in her forties or fifties in good health and CMV-seropositive.

This chain uses TRBV5-1 with TRBJ1-4; 11 bases match TRBD1. Germline values: CDR1 SGHRS, CDR2 YFSETQ. This CDR3 spans 14 amino acids. The ends lost 4 bases at V and 8 bases at J; junction bases unmatched: 4. DNA for the CDR3: TGCGCCAGCAGCGCGGGACAGGGGGAGGAAAAACTGTTTTTT. Its translation: CASSAGQGEEKLFF.

This clone was observed a handful of times. The chain couples TRBV9 to TRBJ1-2; possibly TRBD1 for D (5 bases). The V gene's germline CDR1 is SGDLS and CDR2 YYNGEE. The V end was cut by 2 bases, the J end by 4 bases, with 21 bases between. CDR3 length: 17 residues. CDR3 DNA: TGTGCCAGCAGCGTGGGAGGGGCGTCATCTGAATCCTATGGCTACACCTTC. Residues: CASSVGGASSESYGYTF.

The J gene is TRBJ2-3, the V gene TRBV2, with 11 nucleotides matching TRBD2. The J segment lost 5 bases and the V segment lost 2 bases, leaving 3 bases of the junction unmatched. The CDR3 loop spans 15 amino acids. Germline CDR1 and CDR2: SNHLY and FYNNEI. CDR3 sequence: CASSELGLAVDTQYF. The CDR3 nucleotides are TGTGCCAGCAGTGAATTGGGACTAGCGGTAGATACGCAGTATTTT.

This clone showed up just once. The chain is built from TRBV19 and TRBJ1-6; D call uncertain. CDR3 length: 13 amino acids. From germline, CDR1 is LNHDA and CDR2 SQIVND (reference sequence). Between the trimmed V and J ends, which lost 5 bases and 6 bases, there was a span of 8 bases. The CDR3 DNA reads TGTGCCAGTAGTTTCGGACTTAATTCACCCCTCCACTTT. Protein: CASSFGLNSPLHF.

V is TRBV7-6 and J is TRBJ1-4; perhaps TRBD1 as D (6 bases). The germline V gene has CDR1 SGHVS and CDR2 FNYEAQ. This CDR3 region has 14 residues. Trimming took 0 bases from V and 9 from J, leaving 11 bases between them. CDR3 amino acids: CASSLAGQGKKLFF. CDR3 bases: TGTGCCAGCAGCTTAGCTGGCCAGGGGAAAAAACTGTTTTTT.

The V gene is TRBV9, the J gene TRBJ2-3; D ambiguous. Germline V CDR1 and CDR2: SGDLS, YYNGEE. The V gene lost 0 bases and the J gene lost 4 bases, with 9 bases spanning the gap. This CDR3 is 14 amino acids long. As DNA, the CDR3 is TGTGCCAGCAGCGTAGACATGGTGGCAGATACGCAGTATTTT. Its translation is CASSVDMVADTQYF.

The chain combines TRBV27 with TRBJ2-1; 10 bases agree with TRBD2. Germline assignment: CDR1 MNHEY and CDR2 SMNVEV (reference sequence). There are 14 residues in the CDR3. V shed 6 bases and J 7 bases; nucleotides not matched to a gene: 6. The CDR3 region is CASSSGGAENEQFF. The CDR3 DNA is TGTGCCAGCAGCAGCGGGGGGGCGGAGAATGAGCAGTTCTTC.

The V and J genes are TRBV29-1 and TRBJ1-5; D gene unclear. Germline V lookup: CDR1 SQVTM, CDR2 ANQGSEA. Trimming shortened V by 5 bases and J by 1 base, and 12 bases separated the two germline ends. The CDR3 is 14 residues long. This CDR3 is CSVSGGRSNQPQHF. The CDR3 region has the DNA TGCAGCGTTTCCGGAGGTCGGAGCAATCAGCCCCAGCATTTT.

V and J are TRBV6-4 and TRBJ2-5; weak D call: TRBD1 (6 bases). Germline CDR1 is MRHNA and CDR2 is SNTAGT. The CDR3 sequence is 13 residues long. Trimming left V 4 bases short and J 4 bases short, with 10 bases between. This chain's CDR3 is CASSAQGGETQYF. CDR3 coding DNA: TGTGCCAGCAGTGCACAGGGTGGAGAGACCCAGTACTTC.

V gene TRBV9 combines with J gene TRBJ2-1; tentative D call: TRBD1 (7 bases). This CDR3 is 17 amino acids long. The V end lost 0 bases, the J end lost 4 bases, and 17 bases lay between the germline ends. Germline CDR1 and CDR2: SGDLS and YYNGEE. The CDR3 here is CASSVAFGGQLYNEQFF. CDR3 bases: TGTGCCAGCAGCGTAGCGTTCGGGGGACAGCTATACAATGAGCAGTTCTTC.

The chain carries TRBV19 and TRBJ1-2; 9 nucleotides align to TRBD1. The CDR3 runs 14 residues. The V gene's germline CDR1 is LNHDA and CDR2 SQIVND (reference sequence). Unmatched junction bases numbered 11, after V lost 7 bases and J lost 8 bases. CDR3 in amino acids: CASNPQGATGGYTF. The CDR3, as DNA: TGTGCCAGTAACCCACAGGGGGCGACGGGGGGCTACACCTTC. Looking up the rest from reference TRBV19 and TRBJ1-2 gives the full variable domain: DGGITQSPKYLFRKEGQNVTLSCEQNLNHDAMYWYRQDPGQGLRLIYYSQIVNDFQKGDIAEGYSVSREKKESFPLTVTSAQKNPTAFYLCASNPQGATGGYTFGSGTRLTVV.

The genes are TRBV4-3 and TRBJ2-3, with D possibly being TRBD1 (6 bases). The V and J ends lost 0 bases and 2 bases respectively, with 18 bases between them. Germline values: CDR1 LGHNA, CDR2 YSLEER. The CDR3 covers 18 residues. The CDR3 nucleotides read TGCGCCAGCAGCCAAGACTCGCAGGGGACGAGTCTCACAGATACGCAGTATTTT. This encodes CASSQDSQGTSLTDTQYF.

This clone was seen a few times. The sample carries other DNA sequences with the same CDR3. The rearrangement uses TRBV18 and TRBJ2-3, with 8 bases identical to TRBD2. There are 14 residues in the CDR3. V shed 3 bases and J 4 bases; nucleotides not matched to a gene: 3. Germline CDR1 reads KGHSH; CDR2 reads LQKENI. The chain's CDR3 is CASSPGGGADTQYF. CDR3 coding DNA: TGTGCCAGCTCACCCGGGGGGGGAGCAGATACGCAGTATTTT.

This rearrangement joins TRBV7-2 to TRBJ2-7; D is ambiguous. The CDR3 sequence is 15 residues long. The germline V gene has CDR1 SGHTA and CDR2 FQGNSA. Trimming left V 1 base short and J 3 bases short, with 13 bases between. This chain's CDR3 is CASSLVPSSYYEQYF. The DNA for the CDR3 is TGTGCCAGCAGCTTAGTTCCCAGTTCGTACTACGAGCAGTACTTC.

This chain joins TRBV5-1 and TRBJ2-1, with D tentatively TRBD1 (7 bases). V lost 5 bases, J lost 7 bases, and 16 bases lay in between. Germline V gene lookup returns CDR1 SGHRS and CDR2 YFSETQ. CDR3 length equals 14 residues. The DNA for the CDR3 is TGCGCCAGCAGATGGGACAGTGCGGGGAATGAGCAGTTCTTC. Residues: CASRWDSAGNEQFF.

The genes are TRBV7-9 and TRBJ1-6; possible D gene TRBD1, 5 bases. CDR1 and CDR2 from the germline V gene are SEHNR and FQNEAQ (reference sequence). CDR3 length equals 16 residues. Trimming stripped 4 bases from V and 7 bases from J, with 17 bases between. CDR3 in DNA: TGTGCCAGCAGCTCCAGGGTTGGTGACTGGAATTCACCCCTCCACTTT. Protein product: CASSSRVGDWNSPLHF.

The chain combines TRBV6-6 with TRBJ2-7; 8 bases match TRBD2. Germline V gene data show CDR1 as MNHNY and CDR2 as SVGAGI (reference sequence). V lost 10 bases to trimming and J lost 3 bases; unmatched junction nucleotides: 11. This CDR3 has 14 amino acids. The CDR3 DNA follows: TGTGCCACCGGGGGCGCGGGGGGAGTCTACGAGCAGTACTTC. Translation gives CATGGAGGVYEQYF.

This clone has more than one count but fewer than ten. The rearrangement joins TRBV18 to TRBJ2-1; tentatively, D is TRBD1 (6 bases). The V end was cut by 6 bases, the J end by 5 bases, with 17 bases between. Germline loops: CDR1 KGHSH, CDR2 LQKENI. The CDR3 extends over 15 amino acids. The CDR3 sequence is CASSPQGSFNNEQFF. In nucleotides, the CDR3 is TGTGCCAGCTCTCCTCAGGGGAGTTTTAACAATGAGCAGTTCTTC.

The table lists this clone with a count of one. The rearrangement links TRBV6-5 to TRBJ2-1, with 12 bases identical to TRBD2. J gave up 10 bases and V 0 bases, and 7 bases lay outside the gene matches. The CDR3 runs to 16 residues. The V gene's germline CDR1 is MNHEY and CDR2 SVGAGI. The CDR3 region has the DNA TGTGCCAGCAGTTACTCCGTGACTAGCGGGGGACCGGAGCAGTTCTTC. Residues: CASSYSVTSGGPEQFF.

The rearrangement joins TRBV29-1 to TRBJ2-5; 7 nucleotides agree with TRBD2. The CDR3 extends over 13 amino acids. Trimming removed 6 bases from V and 5 bases from J; junction bases left unmatched: 9. Germline V gives CDR1 SQVTM, CDR2 ANQGSEA. CDR3 protein: CSVRGVGGETQYF. The CDR3 DNA follows: TGCAGCGTGAGAGGAGTGGGGGGGGAGACCCAGTACTTC.

The chain joins TRBV29-1 to TRBJ2-1, with 11 bases aligning to TRBD1. The trim removed 5 bases at V and 7 bases at J, leaving 16 bases unmatched. The CDR3 runs to 17 residues. Germline V gene lookup returns CDR1 SQVTM and CDR2 ANQGSEA. CDR3 protein: CSVQRGTGGFFRNEQFF. The CDR3 nucleotides are TGCAGCGTTCAGAGGGGGACAGGGGGATTCTTTAGGAATGAGCAGTTCTTC.